Reported below is one TCR beta chain. Its antigen is currently not known. Within one base of it there is no much larger clone, and no base qualities were kept. The cohort comprised some 680 healthy bone marrow donors. At the time of sampling, every cohort member was nominally healthy, though immune exposures that went unrecorded were likely present. The donor was CMV seropositive and was included in the group of some 290 seropositive cohort members. A peripheral blood sample was collected from each donor, and TCR beta sequencing was performed on peripheral blood mononuclear cells. Genomic DNA was extracted from the blood cell samples with the Qiagen DNeasy Blood Extraction Kit. Library creation used the immunoSEQ multiplex PCR assay. A mixture of 60 forward primers for TCR Vbeta segments and 13 reverse primers for TCR Jbeta segments was used in the multiplex PCR. A multiplex PCR assay on genomic DNA amplified the CDR3 region of rearranged TCR beta genes. Amplified TCR beta libraries were sequenced as 87-base-pair reads on the Illumina HiSeq System. The authors processed their data as follows. A later analysis tallied tens of millions of unique TCR beta chains across the approximately 670 repertoires, and approximately 12 million of those chains were shared by two or more donors. Raw reads were error-corrected and collapsed into unique sequences by a nearest-neighbor algorithm in which closely related sequences were merged to remove PCR and sequencing errors. To assign V, D and J gene segments, CDR3 sequences were aligned to IMGT reference sequences. For a sequence to be retained, at least a six-nucleotide match to both a V gene segment and a J gene segment was required. Rearrangements were classified as productive when the CDR3 lacked stop codons and remained in frame with V and J, and all other rearrangements were classified as non-productive. CDR3 was defined according to IMGT convention as the region running from the second conserved V-encoded cysteine to the conserved J-encoded phenylalanine. The earlier analysis of about 610 of the donors excluded any sequence lacking an unambiguous match to a single V gene segment. In an earlier analysis of a few hundred of the donors, V segments were called functional above 56.7% productive rearrangements and were called segregating when the between-donor standard deviation exceeded 5%. A statistical classification framework was built to diagnose cytomegalovirus status from the catalog of TCR beta chain sequences. In a later analysis, V and J genes were assigned by comparing TCR nucleotide sequences against IMGT/GENE-DB human TR gene sequences. In a later analysis, CDR3 sequences and most-parsimonious VDJ recombination scenarios were assigned using the TCRdist pipeline. A later analysis defined each TCR beta chain by its CDR3 amino acid sequence plus V-gene family, and excluded reads lacking a unique V-gene family. As a way to deal with suspected cross-contamination and a sequencing artifact, a later analysis dropped 450 to 700 nucleotide sequences that were highly shared and had low generation probability. For each public chain, a later analysis derived a clonal expansion index from normalized ranks of inferred template counts within each repertoire. Generation probabilities in a later analysis came from a VDJ recombination model fitted to out-of-frame rearrangements, and those results were checked against IGoR. In a later analysis, hypergeometric tests were used to score TCR-TCR, TCR-HLA and TCR-CMV co-occurrence, with a repertoire-size bias correction applied to TCR pairs. False discovery rates were estimated in a later analysis by permuting HLA or CMV assignments 20 times. In a later analysis, co-occurring TCRs were grouped using DBSCAN, with TCRdist sequence similarity added in when clustering inside HLA-allele-positive subsets. Repertoires with fewer than 30,000 or more than 120,000 public chains were left out of co-occurrence clustering, as were about 5 repertoires with anomalous nucleotide sharing. The immuneACCESS repertoire file appears here via TCRdb, limited to in-frame rearrangements. These files lack a portion of the clones; in checked studies, under half of the deficit traces to unresolved V genes, and the cause of the others is not known. D and trimming were read from the DNA, whereas the V and J calls and clone size are those reported in that table. The sample table lists some 76,000 clones, 78% of them with a count of one. The ten largest account for less than 9.5% of the sample.

CDR1 is given as SNHLY and CDR2 as FYNNEI, both from the germline V gene. Unmatched junction bases come to 8, with V trimmed by 4 bases and J by 9 bases. The CDR3 contains 13 residues, cysteine and phenylalanine counted. Just the 39-base CDR3 DNA is kept, in frame starting at base 1. This specimen belongs to a study of cytomegalovirus exposure and HLA in healthy donors (dated 2017 in TCRdb). About the full investigation: According to an earlier analysis of 587 of the donors, about 170 million T cells yielded 117 million unique TCR beta sequences and roughly 280 Gb of sequence data. An early release that covered about 600 HLA-typed donors contained approximately 300 gigabases of sequencing data and 70 million to 100 million unique TCR sequences. Of the 350 to 400 genotyped donors, approximately 82% fell in the genetic ancestry cluster associated with self-reported Caucasian donors. The study aimed to test whether signatures of past pathogen exposure could be identified by cataloging public T cell receptors. The study used immunosequencing to profile the T cell repertoires of approximately 690 subjects and linked those repertoires to cytomegalovirus serostatus. Along with the roughly 670-subject first cohort, a separate validation cohort of some 130 different subjects was used. To predict cytomegalovirus infection status, the study combined high-throughput TCR immunosequencing, statistical association of individual TCRs with disease status, and machine learning. A later analysis re-analyzed previously published TCR beta repertoires from 666 donors and added high-resolution HLA genotyping to study TCR occurrence patterns. The later analysis used no new phenotypic data to find candidate immune exposures, relying instead on TCR beta sequences and their occurrence across donors. In an earlier analysis of a few hundred of the donors, high-throughput TCR beta sequencing was used to judge whether each TCR beta V gene segment behaved as functional or pseudogenic. Donor age, sex, ethnicity and CMV serostatus were compiled alongside the repertoire data. A later genetic analysis took genome-wide SNP genotypes for about 65% of the 666 donors and used that subset as a discovery cohort. Every repertoire in the discovery cohort had been generated on one and the same sequencing platform. Class I and class II HLA loci were covered by the typing at four-digit resolution. Typing coverage varied by locus: 629-630 donors for A, B, C, DRB1 and DQB1; under 550 for DQA1; more than 600 for DPA1; approximately 450 for DPB1. Roughly five DR-DQ haplotypes were treated as single units for association and clustering because of strong linkage in the cohort. Across 300 to 500 genotyped donors of the cohort, an average of about 220,000 unique TCR beta nucleotide sequences per donor were sequenced, and approximately 19% of those sequences were non-productive.

Points the paper makes about the study in general: The study listed 164 TCR beta chains as associated with cytomegalovirus. Cytomegalovirus status was reported to be diagnosed by the classifier with high specificity and sensitivity in both the original and validation cohorts. At a false discovery rate of 0.05, a later analysis linked 16,951 TCR beta sequences to specific HLA alleles. The authors suggested that the approach could potentially be extended to other disease states and immunological phenotypes. In a later genetic analysis, a missense DCLRE1C variant was associated with V-gene and J-gene trimming of TCR beta chains, and the association was replicated in an independent cohort. A further reported finding was that TCR beta sequences accurately predicted the HLA-A and HLA-B alleles for most subjects in the first cohort. In a later analysis, several top co-occurrence clusters were reported to appear linked to parvovirus B19, influenza, CMV and Epstein-Barr virus. According to a later analysis, most CMV-associated TCR beta chains appeared to be HLA-restricted, and the HLA associations seemed to be driven largely by CMV exposure. In a later genetic analysis, fewer N-insertions in productive TCRs were reported among donors in an Asian-associated ancestry cluster than the roughly 670-donor mean. In an earlier analysis of roughly 560 of the donors, most TCR beta V segments were observed in productive rearrangements about 87% or about 30% of the time, broadly matching IMGT annotations. While some public TCRs were present in many individuals, most TCR sequences turned up only very rarely across donors. In vitro tests confirmed that a few of the cytomegalovirus-associated TCR beta chains recognize cytomegalovirus antigens. Because the 87-base-pair reads could not distinguish some IMGT-functional V segments, including TRBV6-2 and TRBV6-3, those segments were excluded. A later analysis found that HLA-associated TCR beta chains were more clonally expanded and had lower generation probabilities than equally common non-associated chains. Because HLA typing was missing for some donors at each locus, association tests included only the typed subset. Linkage disequilibrium might explain the correlated functional status among segregating V segments, but an unknown experimental factor could not be ruled out. In a later analysis, the rate of TCR association differed among HLA loci, with DRB1 alleles having the most associated TCRs and HLA-C alleles having the fewest. A group of highly shared sequence variants was considered likely to be a technical artifact of the sequencing pipeline. For the cohort, immune exposure information was limited to CMV serostatus. Roughly uniform sequencing depth across donors was assumed in presence/absence analyses, although this assumption may not hold. Fewer than 20 rarely observed V segments, including chromosome 9 orphons, were excluded from the earlier analysis of several hundred of the donors because counts were too low. This cohort had only TCR beta chains sequenced, and the lack of alpha or paired-chain data limited which features could be detected. Assigning TCR associations to individual alleles was difficult when HLA alleles, especially DR and DQ, strongly co-occurred.

This clonotype was sampled from a woman in her forties in good health and CMV-seropositive. The material sequenced was PBMCs. The sequence links TRBV2 to TRBJ1-1, with TRBD1 matching 7 junction bases. The nucleotide sequence is TGTGCCAGCAGTGGGACAGGCCGAGCTCAAGCTTTCTTT. This is translated as CASSGTGRAQAFF.